These 27 T cell receptor beta chains were all obtained from the same sample, sequenced in a study of cytomegalovirus exposure and HLA in healthy donors. The primer mix had 60 Vbeta and 13 Jbeta primers. Only in-frame clones appear in the TCRdb table, and some are missing; sequencing was by immunoSEQ multiplex PCR. The sample holds under 140,000 clones, 76% seen once. The sequenced material came from PBMCs. These receptors came from a man aged 25-40 years in good health and CMV-seropositive.

This chain connects TRBV29-1 to TRBJ2-1, with TRBD2 matching 9 bases. V was pared by 3 bases and J by 2 bases, with 8 bases of the junction left unmatched. CDR1 is SQVTM, CDR2 ANQGSEA, per germline. This CDR3 contains 16 residues. The CDR3 protein is CSVEGGGEGTYNEQFF. Written as DNA, the CDR3 is TGCAGCGTTGAGGGCGGGGGGGAGGGGACCTACAATGAGCAGTTCTTC.

The chain links TRBV14 to TRBJ1-1; 7 bases are shared with TRBD1. The length of the CDR3 is 15 residues. In germline, CDR1 is SGHDN, CDR2 FVKESK. V lost 1 base and J lost 7; bases outside the gene matches: 9. The CDR3 is CASSQAGGLLREAFF. CDR3 bases: TGTGCCAGCAGCCAAGCAGGGGGATTGCTCCGTGAAGCTTTCTTT.

This rearrangement joins TRBV9 to TRBJ2-5; TRBD2 matches 7 bases. CDR3 length: 15 residues. The germline V gene has CDR1 SGDLS and CDR2 YYNGEE. V lost 0 bases, J lost 2 bases, and 4 bases stayed unmatched. This CDR3 reads CASSVDGTIQETQYF. CDR3 DNA: TGTGCCAGCAGCGTAGACGGGACTATACAAGAGACCCAGTACTTC.

The V and J genes are TRBV28 and TRBJ2-7; TRBD2 agrees at 12 bases. The CDR3 consists of 16 residues. Germline V gene sequence: CDR1 MDHEN, CDR2 SYDVKM. With V trimmed by 8 bases and J by 2 bases, 10 bases remained unmatched. CDR3 protein: CASHPTTSGGTYEQYF. Here the CDR3 DNA reads TGTGCCAGCCACCCCACGACTAGCGGGGGTACCTACGAGCAGTACTTC.

This clone was seen more than once but under ten times. The chain's CDR3 is CASRPGQDYGYTF. CDR3 bases: TGTGCCAGCAGACCGGGACAGGACTATGGCTACACCTTC. The V call is TRBV28, the J call TRBJ1-2; 8 nucleotides line up with TRBD1. The CDR3 has 13 residues. Losses at the gene ends were 6 bases for V and 3 bases for J; bases not matched to a gene: 3. From germline, CDR1 is MDHEN and CDR2 SYDVKM.

V usage is TRBV6-1 and J usage is TRBJ2-5; 8 nucleotides match TRBD2. The DNA matches TRBJ2-7 better at its end, which makes the J call doubtful. The CDR3 contains 16 residues. Germline V lookup: CDR1 MNHNS, CDR2 SASEGT. In nucleotides, the CDR3 is TGTGCCAGCAGTGAAGAGGCGGGGGGCGGCTCCTACGAGCAGTACTTC. Translating it yields CASSEEAGGGSYEQYF.

The genes are TRBV5-5 and TRBJ2-1, with TRBD2 identical over 9 bases. Unmatched junction bases numbered 9, after V lost 0 bases and J lost 5 bases. Germline assignment: CDR1 SGHKS and CDR2 YYEKEE (reference sequence). This CDR3 has 17 amino acids. The CDR3 loop is CASSLALGSGGNNEQFF. The CDR3 bases are TGTGCCAGCAGCTTGGCGTTAGGTAGCGGGGGCAACAATGAGCAGTTCTTC.

The chain has TRBV2 and TRBJ1-4; perhaps TRBD1 as D (5 bases). The CDR3 is 14 amino acids. V was cut by 4 bases and J by 5 bases, with 11 bases left in between. From germline, CDR1 is SNHLY and CDR2 FYNNEI. CDR3: CASSVFRVNEKLFF. DNA of the CDR3: TGTGCCAGCAGTGTGTTCAGGGTGAATGAAAAACTGTTTTTT.

The chain couples TRBV13 to TRBJ2-7, with D possibly TRBD1 on 5 matching bases. Germline V gene data show CDR1 as PRHDT and CDR2 as FYEKMQ (reference sequence). This CDR3 is built from 14 residues. Trimming pared 5 bases from V and 0 bases from J, leaving 11 bases between. The CDR3 reads CASSEGVSSYEQYF. In nucleotides, the CDR3 is TGTGCCAGCAGCGAAGGGGTGAGCTCCTACGAGCAGTACTTC.

The rearrangement joins TRBV15 to TRBJ2-3; 9 bases are a match to TRBD2. Germline CDR1 LNHNV, CDR2 YYDKDF (reference sequence). CDR3 size: 16 residues. V lost 1 base to trimming and J lost 6 bases; unmatched junction nucleotides: 8. The CDR3 sequence is CATSRVLAGRGDTQYF. DNA for the CDR3: TGTGCCACCAGCAGAGTACTAGCGGGCCGGGGGGATACGCAGTATTTT.

This clone was recorded once. The chain joins TRBV30 to TRBJ1-2; D gene unclear. This CDR3 has 12 residues. CDR1 and CDR2 (germline): GTSNPN, SVGIG (reference sequence). V lost 3 bases, J lost 1 base, and 6 bases lay in between. CDR3: CAWRLDNYGYTF. The CDR3 DNA sequence: TGTGCCTGGAGGTTAGATAACTATGGCTACACCTTC.

The V and J genes are TRBV6-5 and TRBJ1-2; the match to TRBD1 covers 7 bases. CDR3 size: 15 residues. From germline, CDR1 is MNHEY and CDR2 SVGAGI. V lost 0 bases, J lost 4 bases, and 5 bases stayed unmatched. The DNA of the CDR3 is TGTGCCAGCAGTTACTCGCAGGGGGAAGGCTATGGCTACACCTTC. Its protein is CASSYSQGEGYGYTF.

V and J are TRBV4-3 and TRBJ2-7; D unclear. Trimming left V 0 bases short and J 5 bases short, with 14 bases between. The CDR3 is 15 residues long. CDR1 is LGHNA and CDR2 is YSLEER in the germline V gene. The CDR3 region is CASSQEAVYRNEQYF. CDR3 nucleotide sequence: TGCGCCAGCAGCCAAGAGGCGGTGTATCGGAACGAGCAGTACTTC.

V gene TRBV27 combines with J gene TRBJ2-5; tentative D call: TRBD1 (6 bases). The CDR3 consists of 18 residues. Per germline, CDR1 MNHEY and CDR2 SMNVEV (reference sequence). V lost 2 bases and J 0 bases, leaving 19 bases between the germline ends. The CDR3 nucleotides are TGTGCCAGCAGTTTAAGACCCCCTCCCAGGGACAACCAAGAGACCCAGTACTTC. It codes for CASSLRPPPRDNQETQYF.

CDR3 protein: CASSQPGLAGSYNEQFF. Here the CDR3 DNA reads TGCGCCAGCAGCCAACCCGGACTAGCGGGGTCCTACAATGAGCAGTTCTTC. This chain links TRBV4-1 with TRBJ2-1; TRBD2 agrees at 12 bases. Germline V CDR1 and CDR2: MGHRA, YSYEKL. V shed 2 bases and J 1 base; nucleotides not matched to a gene: 3. CDR3 length: 17 residues.

This rearrangement joins TRBV27 to TRBJ1-1; D gene uncertain. This CDR3 has 13 amino acids. In germline, CDR1 is MNHEY, CDR2 SMNVEV (reference sequence). V was shortened by 2 bases and J by 5 bases, with 9 bases between the two germline ends. The CDR3 coding sequence is TGTGCCAGCAGTTTAGCTGGGAGGACTGAAGCTTTCTTT. It codes for CASSLAGRTEAFF.

As for this clone: The junction does not match germline at one end; this may be a read error. The sample contains more than one DNA sequence encoding this CDR3. This chain uses TRBV30 with TRBJ1-1; a possible D gene is TRBD1 (6 bases). The CDR3 runs to 12 residues. Per the germline V gene, CDR1 is GTSNPN and CDR2 is SVGIG (reference sequence). In DNA, the CDR3 is TGTGCTTGGAGTGGAGGGGGGGATGAAGCTTTCTTT. It codes for CAWSGGGDEAFF.

The chain employs TRBV7-8 and TRBJ1-1; a weak D match, TRBD1 (6 bases). The CDR3 sequence is 15 residues long. CDR1 SGHVS and CDR2 FQNEAQ come from the germline V gene. Trimming took 0 bases from V and 4 from J, leaving 12 bases between them. CDR3 nucleotides: TGTGCCAGCAGCTTAGCGGAACAGGGTAGCACTGAAGCTTTCTTT. This codes for CASSLAEQGSTEAFF.

V and J are TRBV27 and TRBJ2-1, with 7 bases aligning to TRBD1. CDR3 size: 17 residues. V gave up 5 bases and J gave up 2 bases; unmatched junction bases: 12. CDR1 is MNHEY, CDR2 SMNVEV, per germline (reference sequence). This chain's CDR3 is CASSPPLRDSPYNEQFF. CDR3 sequence (DNA): TGTGCCAGCAGTCCACCTCTCCGGGACAGCCCCTACAATGAGCAGTTCTTC.

This chain connects TRBV5-6 to TRBJ2-4; TRBD2 matches 7 bases. Germline CDR1 and CDR2: SGHDT and YYEEEE. CDR3 length: 15 amino acids. The ends lost 0 bases at V and 1 base at J; junction bases unmatched: 1. The CDR3 DNA is TGTGCCAGCAGCTTGGACGGGGGGGCCAAAAACATTCAGTACTTC. Its protein product is CASSLDGGAKNIQYF.

The rearrangement uses TRBV7-2 and TRBJ1-4, with 12 bases matching TRBD1. The CDR3 length is 17 residues. Trimming at V came to 2 bases and at J to 7 bases, leaving 8 bases not matched to a gene. Germline lookup yields CDR1 SGHTA and CDR2 FQGNSA. The CDR3 DNA sequence: TGTGCCAGCAGCTTAATGGGACAGGGGGCCTTGGTTGAAAAACTGTTTTTT. This gives the protein CASSLMGQGALVEKLFF.

The chain's CDR3 is CASSEQGDQPQHF. The DNA for the CDR3 is TGTGCCAGCAGCGAACAGGGGGATCAGCCCCAGCATTTT. The genes are TRBV2 and TRBJ1-5; 8 bases match TRBD1. CDR3 size: 13 residues. V lost 6 bases, J lost 5 bases, and 3 bases stayed unmatched. The germline V gene has CDR1 SNHLY and CDR2 FYNNEI. Supplemented by reference TRBV2 and TRBJ1-5, the full variable domain reads EPEVTQTPSHQVTQMGQEVILRCVPISNHLYFYWYRQILGQKVEFLVSFYNNEISEKSEIFDDQFSVERPDGSNFTLKIRSTKLEDSAMYFCASSEQGDQPQHFGDGTRLSIL.

This clone was found once. V is TRBV18 and J is TRBJ2-5; 7 bases match TRBD2. The CDR3 covers 13 residues. V trimming: 2 bases; J trimming: 7 bases; junction bases outside the gene matches: 4. Germline values: CDR1 KGHSH, CDR2 LQKENI. The DNA of the CDR3 is TGTGCCAGCTCACCAGGGAGGGTTTGGACCCAGTACTTC. Its translation is CASSPGRVWTQYF.

The rearrangement uses TRBV9 and TRBJ2-7; TRBD1 aligns across 9 bases. Germline V gives CDR1 SGDLS, CDR2 YYNGEE. CDR3 length equals 13 residues. The trim removed 4 bases at V and 5 bases at J, leaving 4 bases unmatched. CDR3 bases: TGTGCCAGCAGCTTTGGACAGGGGAACGAGCAGTACTTC. Translation gives CASSFGQGNEQYF.

The chain employs TRBV5-1 and TRBJ2-1; the match to TRBD1 covers 9 bases. V lost 0 bases and J lost 7; bases outside the gene matches: 2. CDR1 and CDR2 (germline): SGHRS, YFSETQ. This CDR3 is built from 14 residues. CDR3 protein: CASSLGTGANEQFF. As DNA, the CDR3 is TGCGCCAGCAGCTTGGGGACAGGGGCGAATGAGCAGTTCTTC.

The chain carries TRBV6-4 and TRBJ2-3, with D perhaps matching TRBD2 (5 bases). The CDR3 totals 14 residues. V was trimmed by 6 bases and J by 4 bases, leaving 14 bases between them. CDR1 is MRHNA and CDR2 is SNTAGT in the germline V gene. The CDR3 region has the DNA TGTGCCAGCAGCCCGGACTTCGGATCAGATACGCAGTATTTT. Protein product: CASSPDFGSDTQYF.

J is TRBJ1-1 and V is TRBV5-4, with D possibly TRBD1 on 5 matching bases. CDR1 SGHNT and CDR2 YYREEE come from the germline V gene (reference sequence). The CDR3 runs 15 residues. Trimming shortened V by 4 bases and J by 4 bases, and 17 bases separated the two germline ends. Here the CDR3 reads CASSTSRGGITEAFF. CDR3 DNA: TGTGCCAGCAGCACCTCCCGCGGGGGAATCACTGAAGCTTTCTTT.